A selection of T cell receptor beta chains follows, all from one sample in a study of early T cells in non-severe SARS-CoV-2 infection. TCRdb redid the calling of the 5' RACE reads with MiXCR, one entry per CDR3 protein. The repertoire holds 100,000 to 150,000 distinct CDR3 sequences, with 15% as singletons. Sequenced material: whole blood. The receptor source for this set is an adult who was a healthcare worker with PCR-confirmed SARS-CoV-2 infection or an uninfected control (not recorded which). Both conserved end residues are part of each CDR3. D genes are given only for firm matches. Clone size is shown for a subset of rows, as once, few, many or a class of expanded clone.

size	V	D	J	DNA	CDR3
few	TRBV3-1	TRBD1	TRBJ1-2	TGTGCCAGCAGAAAGACAGGGGGAAACTATGGCTACACCTTC	CASRKTGGNYGYTF
few	TRBV20-1	.	TRBJ2-6	TGCAGTGCTAGCCTTGGCGCAGAAACTTCTGGGGGGGCCAACGTCCTGACTTTC	CSASLGAETSGGANVLTF
many	TRBV9	TRBD1	TRBJ1-2	TGTGCCAGCAGCGAGGGGGACAGCTCTTTCCGTGATACGGGTATCGGCTACACCTTC	CASSEGDSSFRDTGIGYTF
.	TRBV3-1	.	TRBJ2-1	TGTGCCAGCAGCCTTGGGGCGGTGGAGTTCTTC	CASSLGAVEFF
few	TRBV7-6	.	TRBJ1-2	TGTGCCAGCAGCTTAGATCAGAATTATGGCTACACCTTC	CASSLDQNYGYTF
.	TRBV20-1	.	TRBJ2-5	TGCAGTGCTAGCCAAGGGACTCGGGGGGAGACCCAGTACTTC	CSASQGTRGETQYF
few	TRBV7-8	.	TRBJ2-3	TGTGCCAGCAGCCTGACCGGGACCCCTGGCACAGATACGCAGTATTTT	CASSLTGTPGTDTQYF
many	TRBV18	.	TRBJ2-7	TGTGCCAGCTCACCCCGGGACACTAGCTCCTACGAGCAGTACTTC	CASSPRDTSSYEQYF
.	TRBV18	.	TRBJ1-5	TGTGCCAGCTCACCCCAGGGTAATTCTGCCAATCAGCCCCAGCATTTT	CASSPQGNSANQPQHF
.	TRBV12-3/TRBV12-4	.	TRBJ2-7	TGTGCCAGCATGAGGGGCGCAACCTACGAGCAGTACTTC	CASMRGATYEQYF
.	TRBV3-1	TRBD2	TRBJ2-1	TGTGCCAGCAGCCCGACTAGCGGATACAATGAGCAGTTCTTC	CASSPTSGYNEQFF
.	TRBV20-1	TRBD1	TRBJ1-4	TGCAGTGCTAGAGGGACAGGAAATAGGGGTGAAAAACTGTTTTTT	CSARGTGNRGEKLFF
.	TRBV12-3/TRBV12-4	.	TRBJ2-2	TGTGCCAGCAGTCCTGTTCCCGGGGAGCTGTTTTTT	CASSPVPGELFF
few	TRBV20-1	.	TRBJ2-1	TGCAGTGCTAGTCAGCTCAATGAGCAGTTCTTC	CSASQLNEQFF
few	TRBV4-1	TRBD1	TRBJ2-7	TGCGCCAGCAGCCAGTCCGGGACAGGGAGTTCCGAGCAGTACTTC	CASSQSGTGSSEQYF
.	TRBV29-1	.	TRBJ2-1	TGCAGCGTTACTAGCCTTGAGCAGTTCTTC	CSVTSLEQFF
.	TRBV3-1	.	TRBJ1-1	TGTGCCAGCAGCAAAGGCAGAGCGGGGACGGCTGAAGCTTTCTTT	CASSKGRAGTAEAFF
.	TRBV5-4	TRBD2	TRBJ2-3	TGTGCCAGCAGCTTGGGTGGCGGGGGAGCAAACACAGATACGCAGTATTTT	CASSLGGGGANTDTQYF
.	TRBV3-1	TRBD2	TRBJ2-1	TGTGCCAGCAGCCAAGATCTACTAGCGGGGAACAATGAGCAGTTCTTC	CASSQDLLAGNNEQFF
few	TRBV20-1	.	TRBJ1-5	TGCAGTGCTCCCTATAGCAATCAGCCCCAGCATTTT	CSAPYSNQPQHF
.	TRBV29-1	.	TRBJ2-7	TGCAGCGTTCTAAAAGGAGCATACGAGCAGTACTTC	CSVLKGAYEQYF
few	TRBV7-9	.	TRBJ1-6	TGTGCCAGCAGCCCTAACAGGGTAAAGGATTCACCCCTCCACTTT	CASSPNRVKDSPLHF
few	TRBV29-1	TRBD1	TRBJ1-1	TGCAGCGTTACCCAGGGGGCGGATGAAGCTTTCTTT	CSVTQGADEAFF
few	TRBV14	.	TRBJ2-3	TGTGCCAGCAGCCAATTCACAGATACGCAGTATTTT	CASSQFTDTQYF
.	TRBV3-1	.	TRBJ1-4	TGTGCCAGCAGCCCCCGACTGGGGGAAAAACTGTTTTTT	CASSPRLGEKLFF
.	TRBV20-1	TRBD2	TRBJ2-5	TGCAGTGCCCCCGGCGGGGGACAAGAGACCCAGTACTTC	CSAPGGGQETQYF
few	TRBV19	.	TRBJ1-5	TGTGCCACCGACCATAGACGTTCCGGAGGCAGCAATCAGCCCCAGCATTTT	CATDHRRSGGSNQPQHF
.	TRBV29-1	.	TRBJ1-2	TGCAGCGCCGTAACAGGCCGTGGTGGAGGCTACACCTTC	CSAVTGRGGGYTF
.	TRBV7-2	.	TRBJ2-1	TGTGCCAGCAGCCCGGGACACGGGATATACAATGAGCAGTTCTTC	CASSPGHGIYNEQFF